The 11 T cell receptor beta chains presented below share a single source sample, sequenced in a study of T cell responses to AZD1222 COVID-19 vaccine (dated by TCRdb to 2020 to 2022). This sample's time point label indicates: about 28 days (+/-7) after the second vaccine dose. The treatment or condition label, read with the paper, signifies: meningococcal conjugate vaccine given as trial control. The library came from the immunoSEQ multiplex PCR assay. Here the immuneACCESS table is served through TCRdb, limited to in-frame sequences with V and J called. Missing clones are a known gap in these copies; in checked studies unresolved V genes cover under half, and the rest lacks a known reason. The sample table contains under 200,000 clones; only one count was recorded for more than 90% of them. 3.6% of the sample goes to the ten largest clones. This specimen consisted of peripheral blood, obtained 28 days after the second dose of the MenACWY control vaccine. Receptors originate from an adult who received the MenACWY meningococcal vaccine as a control.

The V and J genes are TRBV19 and TRBJ1-2; 8 bases fit TRBD1. The CDR3 totals 14 residues. V was pared by 1 base and J by 4 bases, with 2 bases of the junction left unmatched. Looked up from germline, CDR1 is LNHDA and CDR2 is SQIVND (reference sequence). CDR3 nucleotide sequence: TGTGCCAGTAGTATAGGCGGACAGGGCTATGGCTACACCTTC. It encodes CASSIGGQGYGYTF.

Comments on this clone: The sample holds other DNA sequences that translate to the same CDR3. The genes are TRBV10-3 and TRBJ1-5; a weak D match, TRBD1 (6 bases). The CDR3 runs 15 residues. Per the germline V gene, CDR1 is ENHRY and CDR2 is SYGVKD. The V gene lost 0 bases and the J gene lost 3 bases, with 9 bases spanning the gap. The CDR3 reads CAISESGGANQPQHF. The DNA of the CDR3 is TGTGCCATCAGTGAGTCAGGGGGGGCCAATCAGCCCCAGCATTTT.

J is TRBJ2-7 and V is TRBV11-2; D perhaps matches TRBD1 (6 bases). Germline lookup yields CDR1 SGHAT and CDR2 FQNNGV. The CDR3 runs to 13 residues. V lost 1 base to trimming and J lost 5 bases, with 9 bases between them. CDR3 sequence reads: CASSLVGQNEQYF. As DNA, the CDR3 is TGTGCCAGCAGCTTAGTCGGACAGAACGAGCAGTACTTC.

This chain joins TRBV6-5 and TRBJ2-5; 10 nucleotides line up with TRBD1. The V gene's germline CDR1 is MNHEY and CDR2 SVGAGI. The CDR3 extends over 15 amino acids. Trimming at V came to 6 bases and at J to 5 bases, leaving 9 bases not matched to a gene. The CDR3 loop is CASRDDAGQGETQYF. The CDR3 nucleotides are TGTGCCAGCAGGGACGACGCGGGACAGGGGGAGACCCAGTACTTC.

The chain recombines TRBV7-8 with TRBJ2-7; maybe TRBD2 (6 bases). The CDR3 consists of 15 residues. The V gene's germline CDR1 is SGHVS and CDR2 FQNEAQ. The V end was cut by 7 bases, the J end by 0 bases, with 16 bases between. In DNA form, the CDR3 reads TGTGCCAGCACCGGGGGATTGGGCAACTCCTACGAGCAGTACTTC. It yields the protein CASTGGLGNSYEQYF.

The chain employs TRBV11-2 and TRBJ2-1; D gene uncertain. CDR3 length: 11 amino acids. V was clipped by 5 bases and J by 6 bases, with 5 bases between them. Germline V gives CDR1 SGHAT, CDR2 FQNNGV. CDR3 coding DNA: TGTGCCAGCAGCACGGCCAATGAGCAGTTCTTC. Translation gives CASSTANEQFF.

As concerns this clone: The junction does not match germline at one end; this may be a read error. The rearrangement uses TRBV27 and TRBJ2-7; TRBD2 agrees at 11 bases. Germline values: CDR1 MNHEY, CDR2 SMNVEV (reference sequence). This CDR3 comprises 16 residues. The CDR3 DNA sequence: TGTGCCAGCAGCCGACAACTAGCGGGAGTTCACTACGGGCAGTACTTC. It specifies CASSRQLAGVHYGQYF.

V usage is TRBV7-9 and J usage is TRBJ1-6, with unresolved D. Germline lookup yields CDR1 SEHNR and CDR2 FQNEAQ (reference sequence). V was pared by 2 bases and J by 7 bases, with 6 bases between. This CDR3 spans 13 amino acids. The CDR3 region is CASSLLPNSPLHF. DNA of the CDR3: TGTGCCAGCAGCTTACTCCCGAATTCACCCCTCCACTTT.

This rearrangement joins TRBV7-8 to TRBJ1-4; D unresolved. With 0 bases removed from V and 2 bases from J, the gap between germline ends came to 4 bases. This CDR3 has 14 residues. Germline values: CDR1 SGHVS, CDR2 FQNEAQ. For the CDR3, the DNA is TGTGCCAGCAGCTTAGCTGTCACTAATGAAAAACTGTTTTTT. This encodes CASSLAVTNEKLFF.

Only a few counts were recorded for this clone. The chain carries TRBV7-9 and TRBJ2-1; TRBD1 aligns across 7 bases. The V gene's germline CDR1 is SEHNR and CDR2 FQNEAQ (reference sequence). The junction had 4 bases not matched to a gene; V was cut back by 1 base and J by 13 bases. The CDR3 extends over 12 amino acids. The CDR3 loop is CASSLERDRQFF. The CDR3 nucleotides read TGTGCCAGCAGCTTAGAAAGGGACAGACAGTTCTTC.

The chain employs TRBV7-9 and TRBJ2-7; 7 bases align to TRBD1. Trimming removed 5 bases from V and 1 base from J; junction bases left unmatched: 5. This CDR3 region has 14 residues. CDR1 is SEHNR and CDR2 is FQNEAQ in the germline V gene (reference sequence). The CDR3 sequence: CASSRRQGSYEQYF. The CDR3 DNA reads TGTGCCAGCAGCAGACGACAGGGTTCCTACGAGCAGTACTTC.